This T cell receptor beta chain stems from a study of blood T cell repertoires in COVID-19. Study summary: COVID-19 samples from acute and convalescent phases originated in the United States, Italy and Spain. Sources were T cells, B-cell-depleted T cells, or PBMCs; the material itself was cDNA or gDNA.

CDR3 length: 14 residues. Germline V CDR1 and CDR2: LGHNA, YNFKEQ. Trimming cost V 7 bases and J 2 bases; bases outside gene matches: 4. The repertoire was sequenced with immunoSEQ multiplex PCR; TCRdb's copy has only in-frame clones and lacks some. The sample lists 150,000 to 200,000 clones; 88% were seen once. The sequence came from a human donor in a cohort sampled during active COVID-19. This sequence joins TRBV4-2 and TRBJ2-3; 9 bases match TRBD2. Sequences were obtained from peripheral blood. CDR3 DNA: TGTGCCAGCACCGGCGGGAGGGCCACAGATACGCAGTATTTT. Translating gives CASTGGRATDTQYF.